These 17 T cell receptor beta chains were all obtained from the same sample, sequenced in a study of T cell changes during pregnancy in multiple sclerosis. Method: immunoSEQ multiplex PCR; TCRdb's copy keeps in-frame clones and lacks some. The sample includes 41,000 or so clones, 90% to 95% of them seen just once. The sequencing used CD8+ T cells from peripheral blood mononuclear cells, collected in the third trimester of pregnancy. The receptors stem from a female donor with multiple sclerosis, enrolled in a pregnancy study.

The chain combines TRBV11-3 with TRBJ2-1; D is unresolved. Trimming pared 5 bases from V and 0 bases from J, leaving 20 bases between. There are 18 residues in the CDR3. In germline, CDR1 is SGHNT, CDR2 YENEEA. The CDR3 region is CASSPNLGAESSYNEQFF. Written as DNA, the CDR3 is TGTGCCAGCAGCCCAAATCTAGGAGCCGAGAGCTCCTACAATGAGCAGTTCTTC.

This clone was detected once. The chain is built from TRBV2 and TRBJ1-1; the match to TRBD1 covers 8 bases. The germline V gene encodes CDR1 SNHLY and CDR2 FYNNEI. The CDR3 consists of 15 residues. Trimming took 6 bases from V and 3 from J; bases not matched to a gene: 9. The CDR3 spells CASRGQALLDTEAFF. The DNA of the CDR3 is TGTGCCAGCAGGGGACAGGCCCTCCTTGACACTGAAGCTTTCTTT.

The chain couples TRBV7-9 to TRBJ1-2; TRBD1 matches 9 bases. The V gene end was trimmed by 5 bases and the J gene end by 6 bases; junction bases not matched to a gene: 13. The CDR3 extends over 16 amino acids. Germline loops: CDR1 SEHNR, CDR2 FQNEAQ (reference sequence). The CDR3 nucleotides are TGTGCCAGCAGCCGCCCCGGACAGGGGCTTCGGGATGGCTACACCTTC. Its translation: CASSRPGQGLRDGYTF.

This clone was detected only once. The CDR3 region has the DNA TGTGCCAGCAGCTCCCACTCCTACGAGCAGTACTTC. Encoded protein: CASSSHSYEQYF. This chain joins TRBV13 and TRBJ2-7, with no clear D. The CDR3 loop spans 12 amino acids. Between the trimmed V and J ends, which lost 4 bases and 0 bases, there was a span of 4 bases. Germline assignment: CDR1 PRHDT and CDR2 FYEKMQ (reference sequence).

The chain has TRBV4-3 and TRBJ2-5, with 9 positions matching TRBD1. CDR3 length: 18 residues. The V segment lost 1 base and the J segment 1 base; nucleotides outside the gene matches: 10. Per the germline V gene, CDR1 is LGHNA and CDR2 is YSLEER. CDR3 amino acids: CASSQAGTGTVSQETQYF. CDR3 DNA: TGCGCCAGCAGCCAAGCCGGGACAGGGACTGTTTCCCAAGAGACCCAGTACTTC.

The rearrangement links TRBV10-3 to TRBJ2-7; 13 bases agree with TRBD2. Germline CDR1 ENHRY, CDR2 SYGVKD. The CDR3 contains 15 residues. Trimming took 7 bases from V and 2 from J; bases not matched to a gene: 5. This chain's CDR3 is CAIISGTSGTYEQYF. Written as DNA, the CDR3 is TGTGCCATCATATCCGGGACTAGCGGGACCTACGAGCAGTACTTC.

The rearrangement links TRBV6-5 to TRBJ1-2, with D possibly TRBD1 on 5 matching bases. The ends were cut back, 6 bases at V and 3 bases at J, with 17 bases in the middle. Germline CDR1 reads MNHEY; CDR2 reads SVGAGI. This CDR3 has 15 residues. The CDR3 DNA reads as TGTGCCAGCAGCCCCGGTCAGGGCTTTTACTATGGCTACACCTTC. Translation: CASSPGQGFYYGYTF.

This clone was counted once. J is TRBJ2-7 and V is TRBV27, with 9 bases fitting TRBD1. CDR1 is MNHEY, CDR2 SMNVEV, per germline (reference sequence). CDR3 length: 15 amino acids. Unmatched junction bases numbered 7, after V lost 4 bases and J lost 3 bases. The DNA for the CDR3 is TGTGCCAGCAGTTCGACGGGACAGGGAAACTACGAGCAGTACTTC. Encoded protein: CASSSTGQGNYEQYF.

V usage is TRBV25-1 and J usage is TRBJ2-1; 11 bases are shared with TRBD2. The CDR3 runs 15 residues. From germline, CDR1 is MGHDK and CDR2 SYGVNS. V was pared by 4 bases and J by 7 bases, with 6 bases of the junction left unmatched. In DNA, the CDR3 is TGTGCCAGCAGTGCCGGGACTAGCGGAAAAAATGAGCAGTTCTTC. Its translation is CASSAGTSGKNEQFF.

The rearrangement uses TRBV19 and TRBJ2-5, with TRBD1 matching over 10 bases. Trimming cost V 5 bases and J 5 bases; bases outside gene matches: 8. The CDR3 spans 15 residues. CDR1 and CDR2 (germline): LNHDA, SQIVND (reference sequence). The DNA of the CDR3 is TGTGCCAGTAGTTACGGGACAGGGGAGGCGGAGACCCAGTACTTC. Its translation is CASSYGTGEAETQYF.

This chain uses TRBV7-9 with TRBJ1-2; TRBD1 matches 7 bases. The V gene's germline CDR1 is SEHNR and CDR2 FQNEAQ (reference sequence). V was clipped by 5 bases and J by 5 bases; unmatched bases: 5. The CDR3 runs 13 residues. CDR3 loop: CASSRDRRYGYTF. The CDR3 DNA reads TGTGCCAGCAGCCGGGACAGAAGGTATGGCTACACCTTC.

Here the CDR3 reads CASSLEGGPTDTQYF. The CDR3 nucleotides are TGTGCCAGCAGCTTAGAAGGGGGTCCCACAGATACGCAGTATTTT. The chain links TRBV7-8 to TRBJ2-3; a weak D match, TRBD1 (6 bases). V shed 1 base and J shed 2 bases, with 10 bases lying between them. This CDR3 has 15 residues. From germline, CDR1 is SGHVS and CDR2 FQNEAQ.

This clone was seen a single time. The CDR3 protein is CASSPTGGSTDTQYF. The CDR3 DNA sequence: TGTGCCAGCAGCCCCACCGGGGGTAGCACAGATACGCAGTATTTT. J is TRBJ2-3 and V is TRBV4-2; possibly TRBD2 for D (6 bases). V lost 4 bases and J 0 bases, leaving 11 bases between the germline ends. Germline CDR1 is LGHNA and CDR2 is YNFKEQ. The CDR3 covers 15 residues.

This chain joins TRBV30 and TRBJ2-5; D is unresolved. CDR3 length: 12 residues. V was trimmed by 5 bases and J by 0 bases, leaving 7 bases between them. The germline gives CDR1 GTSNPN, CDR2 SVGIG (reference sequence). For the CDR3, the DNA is TGTGCCTGGGACACGTACCAAGAGACCCAGTACTTC. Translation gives CAWDTYQETQYF.

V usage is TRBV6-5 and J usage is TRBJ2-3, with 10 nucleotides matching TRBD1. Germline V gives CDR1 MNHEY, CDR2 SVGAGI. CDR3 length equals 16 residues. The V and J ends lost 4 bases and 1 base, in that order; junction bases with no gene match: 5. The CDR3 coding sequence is TGTGCCAGCAGTTGGGGACAGGGGTTTGGCACAGATACGCAGTATTTT. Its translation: CASSWGQGFGTDTQYF.

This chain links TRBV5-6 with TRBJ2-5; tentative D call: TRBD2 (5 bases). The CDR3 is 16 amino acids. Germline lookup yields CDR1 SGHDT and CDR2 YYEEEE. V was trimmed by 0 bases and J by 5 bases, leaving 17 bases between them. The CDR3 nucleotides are TGTGCCAGCAGCTTGGAGGCGGAGGCGGTTCAGGAGACCCAGTACTTC. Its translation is CASSLEAEAVQETQYF.

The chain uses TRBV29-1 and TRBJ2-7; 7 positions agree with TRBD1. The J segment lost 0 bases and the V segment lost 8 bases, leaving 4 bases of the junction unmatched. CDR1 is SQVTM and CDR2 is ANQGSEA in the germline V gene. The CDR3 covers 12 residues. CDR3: CSTRTGSYEQYF. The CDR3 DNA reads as TGCAGCACTAGGACAGGCTCCTACGAGCAGTACTTC.